This TCR beta chain was recorded in a study of OX40 agonist ivuxolimab in advanced cancers. Overall study results and limits: Clonal expansion by week 6 occurred in CD4+ and CD8+ blood T cells (at 0.1 to 3.0 mg/kg).

Germline trimming cut 6 bases from V and 0 bases from J; bases unmatched to any gene: 8. The CDR3 is 16 amino acids. Germline lookup yields CDR1 SNHLY and CDR2 FYNNEI. As for this clone: Antigen: not known.

Measured with immunoSEQ multiplex PCR; TCRdb has only the in-frame clones, and not every one. The table lists about 79,000 clones, approximately 94% of them singletons. Sequences were derived from CD4+ or CD8+ T cells sorted from blood, sampled in a trial of the OX40 agonist ivuxolimab. The receptor was derived from an adult with an advanced solid tumor such as melanoma, head and neck, liver or kidney cancer. The chain links TRBV2 to TRBJ1-5, with 7 positions matching TRBD1. CDR3 protein: CASRDRTTLSNQPQHF. As DNA, the CDR3 is TGTGCCAGCAGGGACAGGACCACGCTTAGCAATCAGCCCCAGCATTTT.